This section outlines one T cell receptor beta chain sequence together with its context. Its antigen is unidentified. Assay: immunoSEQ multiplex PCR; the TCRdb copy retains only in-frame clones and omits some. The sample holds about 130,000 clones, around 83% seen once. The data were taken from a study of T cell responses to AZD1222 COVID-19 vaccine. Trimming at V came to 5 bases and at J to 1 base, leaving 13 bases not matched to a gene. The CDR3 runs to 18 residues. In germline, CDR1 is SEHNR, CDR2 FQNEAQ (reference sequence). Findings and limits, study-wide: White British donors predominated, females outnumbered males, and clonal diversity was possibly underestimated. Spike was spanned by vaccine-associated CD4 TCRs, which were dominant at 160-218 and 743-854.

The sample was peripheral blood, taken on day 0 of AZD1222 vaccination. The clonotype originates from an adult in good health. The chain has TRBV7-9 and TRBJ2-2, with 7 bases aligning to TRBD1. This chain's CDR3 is CASSADLTRGRNTGELFF. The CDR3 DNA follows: TGTGCCAGCAGCGCCGACCTAACCAGGGGGAGGAACACCGGGGAGCTGTTTTTT. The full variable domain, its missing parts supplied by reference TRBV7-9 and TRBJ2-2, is DTGVSQNPRHKITKRGQNVTFRCDPISEHNRLYWYRQTLGQGPEFLTYFQNEAQLEKSRLLSDRFSAERPKGSFSTLEIQRTEQGDSAMYLCASSADLTRGRNTGELFFGEGSRLTVL.